Listed here are 31 T cell receptor beta chains from one sample, sequenced in a study of shared clonotypes between healthy human individuals. Libraries were prepared by immunoSEQ multiplex PCR; TCRdb keeps only in-frame clonotypes and omits some of them. Among roughly 200,000 clones listed, 60% to 75% were seen once. The sample taken for sequencing was memory CD4+ T cells sorted from blood. Sample subset: CD45RA-negative fraction. The origin of the receptors is a young man in good health.

This chain uses TRBV7-3 with TRBJ1-1; D is unresolved. Germline values: CDR1 SGHTA, CDR2 FQGTGA. V dropped 5 bases and J dropped 11 bases, with 21 bases sitting between them. The CDR3 runs 14 residues. The CDR3 DNA follows: TGTGCCAGCAGCCCGGCTGGTAGGAACGGAAGGGCTTTCTTT. It translates to CASSPAGRNGRAFF.

This chain joins TRBV11-2 and TRBJ2-7; 10 positions agree with TRBD1. Germline values: CDR1 SGHAT, CDR2 FQNNGV. The CDR3 runs to 15 residues. V gave up 0 bases and J gave up 3 bases; unmatched junction bases: 2. CDR3 region: CASSLDGTGDYEQYF. The CDR3 DNA is TGTGCCAGCAGCTTAGACGGGACAGGGGACTACGAGCAGTACTTC. The full variable domain, its missing parts supplied by reference TRBV11-2 and TRBJ2-7, is EAGVAQSPRYKIIEKRQSVAFWCNPISGHATLYWYQQILGQGPKLLIQFQNNGVVDDSQLPKDRFSAERLKGVDSTLKIQPAKLEDSAVYLCASSLDGTGDYEQYFGPGTRLTVT.

The rearrangement links TRBV7-2 to TRBJ2-1; 8 bases match TRBD2. The CDR3 totals 14 residues. Trimming removed 3 bases from V and 9 bases from J; junction bases left unmatched: 7. Germline assignment: CDR1 SGHTA and CDR2 FQGNSA. The CDR3: CASSFRAGEGEQFF. In DNA, the CDR3 is TGTGCCAGCAGCTTCCGAGCGGGAGAGGGTGAGCAGTTCTTC.

This clone was found once. The chain employs TRBV28 and TRBJ1-3; D is uncertain. The CDR3 is 15 residues long. V was cut by 1 base and J by 0 bases, with 7 bases left in between. Germline CDR1 MDHEN, CDR2 SYDVKM. For the CDR3, the DNA is TGTGCCAGCAGTTTATTGGGCAGCTCTGGAAACACCATATATTTT. This translates into CASSLLGSSGNTIYF.

The chain joins TRBV6-1 to TRBJ1-4, with D uncertain. V gave up 4 bases and J gave up 0 bases, with 9 bases separating them. The CDR3 length is 15 residues. Looked up from germline, CDR1 is MNHNS and CDR2 is SASEGT. The CDR3 loop is CASSGGPATNEKLFF. The CDR3 region has the DNA TGTGCCAGCAGTGGAGGACCCGCAACTAATGAAAAACTGTTTTTT.

The chain links TRBV5-1 to TRBJ2-7; 12 nucleotides agree with TRBD1. The ends lost 4 bases at V and 4 bases at J; junction bases unmatched: 6. The CDR3 length is 15 residues. CDR1 is SGHRS and CDR2 is YFSETQ in the germline V gene. The CDR3 reads CASSPGTGGFYEQYF. The CDR3 DNA reads as TGCGCCAGCAGCCCCGGGACAGGGGGCTTTTACGAGCAGTACTTC. Full variable domain (rest looked up from reference TRBV5-1 and TRBJ2-7): KAGVTQTPRYLIKTRGQQVTLSCSPISGHRSVSWYQQTPGQGLQFLFEYFSETQRNKGNFPGRFSGRQFSNSRSEMNVSTLELGDSALYLCASSPGTGGFYEQYFGPGTRLTVT.

CDR3 residues: CASSQAGVRETQYF. The DNA of the CDR3 is TGTGCCAGCAGTCAAGCGGGAGTGAGGGAGACCCAGTACTTC. The chain joins TRBV27 to TRBJ2-5, with 8 bases identical to TRBD2. V was clipped by 5 bases and J by 5 bases; unmatched bases: 7. CDR1 and CDR2 (germline): MNHEY, SMNVEV (reference sequence). The CDR3 covers 14 residues.

The chain links TRBV7-6 to TRBJ2-3; TRBD2 matches 7 bases. Germline V gene sequence: CDR1 SGHVS, CDR2 FNYEAQ. The CDR3 covers 15 residues. After removal of 1 base from V and 1 base from J, the junction contained 2 bases not matched to a gene. For the CDR3, the DNA is TGTGCCAGCAGCTTAGTGGGGGGGGGCACAGATACGCAGTATTTT. As protein: CASSLVGGGTDTQYF.

This clone showed up just a few times. The chain uses TRBV7-6 and TRBJ2-7; the D gene could be TRBD1 or TRBD2 (5 bases each). The CDR3 is made up of 16 amino acids. Germline V gene data show CDR1 as SGHVS and CDR2 as FNYEAQ. Trimming removed 0 bases at V and 0 bases at J, with 12 bases between. CDR3 sequence (DNA): TGTGCCAGCAGCTTAGCGTCCGGGGCCAGCTCCTACGAGCAGTACTTC. Protein: CASSLASGASSYEQYF.

In the case of this clone: Germline is not matched at one junction end, which may reflect a read error. The V gene is TRBV5-1, the J gene TRBJ2-1; tentatively, D is TRBD1 or TRBD2 (6 bases each). Germline loops: CDR1 SGHRS, CDR2 YFSETQ. The CDR3 length is 16 residues. In DNA, the CDR3 is TGCGCCAGCAGCTACCAACTAGGGGGGTCCGACAATCAGCAGTTCTTC. Translation gives CASSYQLGGSDNQQFF.

This chain links TRBV27 with TRBJ2-3, with TRBD2 matching 8 bases. With 7 bases clipped from V and 4 bases from J, the junction kept 16 bases outside the gene matches. The length of the CDR3 is 17 residues. Germline V gene sequence: CDR1 MNHEY, CDR2 SMNVEV (reference sequence). In nucleotides, the CDR3 is TGTGCCAGCAACAAAGGGCCTGGCGGGAGGATCCCAGATACGCAGTATTTT. Residues: CASNKGPGGRIPDTQYF.

CDR3 loop: CASSEAGQLTEAFF. The CDR3 DNA is TGTGCCAGCAGCGAAGCGGGACAGTTAACTGAAGCTTTCTTT. This chain links TRBV7-3 with TRBJ1-1; 7 bases are a match to TRBD1. Germline CDR1 SGHTA, CDR2 FQGTGA. This CDR3 spans 14 amino acids. Trimming at V came to 5 bases and at J to 5 bases, leaving 8 bases not matched to a gene.

The chain couples TRBV5-6 to TRBJ2-3; D might be TRBD2 (6 bases). From germline, CDR1 is SGHDT and CDR2 YYEEEE. V was trimmed by 3 bases and J by 3 bases, leaving 11 bases between them. The CDR3 runs 14 residues. The CDR3 coding sequence is TGTGCCAGCAGCTACCCCGGGACTACAGATACGCAGTATTTT. Protein: CASSYPGTTDTQYF.

The rearrangement uses TRBV9 and TRBJ2-2, with 11 bases aligning to TRBD2. Germline CDR1 and CDR2: SGDLS and YYNGEE. The CDR3 covers 16 residues. Losses at the gene ends were 4 bases for V and 6 bases for J; bases not matched to a gene: 8. CDR3 nucleotides: TGTGCCAGCAGCCAAACTAGCGGGAGAGAGGCCGGGGAGCTGTTTTTT. It translates to CASSQTSGREAGELFF.

The chain uses TRBV19 and TRBJ1-5; possible D gene TRBD1, 5 bases. This CDR3 comprises 14 residues. Trimming removed 2 bases from V and 7 bases from J, with 12 bases in between. Germline CDR1 reads LNHDA; CDR2 reads SQIVND (reference sequence). As DNA, the CDR3 is TGTGCCAGTAGTATATTTGGGGGTCGGCAGCCCCAGCATTTT. Its protein is CASSIFGGRQPQHF.

The chain couples TRBV28 to TRBJ2-5; 8 nucleotides line up with TRBD2. Losses at the gene ends were 5 bases for V and 5 bases for J; bases not matched to a gene: 7. The CDR3 contains 14 residues. Germline V gene sequence: CDR1 MDHEN, CDR2 SYDVKM. The DNA for the CDR3 is TGTGCCAGCAGTGGAAGCGGGAGAGGCGAGACCCAGTACTTC. The encoded protein is CASSGSGRGETQYF.

This clone was counted at least ten times. This chain connects TRBV18 to TRBJ2-1, with 8 bases aligning to TRBD2. The germline gives CDR1 KGHSH, CDR2 LQKENI. With 4 bases clipped from V and 0 bases from J, the junction kept 8 bases outside the gene matches. The CDR3 has 17 residues. The CDR3: CASSRAGGRSSYNEQFF. The CDR3 DNA reads TGTGCCAGCTCACGGGCGGGAGGAAGGAGCTCCTACAATGAGCAGTTCTTC.

CDR3 sequence reads: CASSLFWADTEAFF. CDR3 DNA: TGTGCCAGCAGTTTATTCTGGGCGGACACTGAAGCTTTCTTT. J is TRBJ1-1 and V is TRBV27; D gene unclear. Trimming removed 1 base at V and 3 bases at J, with 9 bases between. Germline lookup yields CDR1 MNHEY and CDR2 SMNVEV (reference sequence). This CDR3 contains 14 residues.

This clone occurred many times. The J gene is TRBJ1-2, the V gene TRBV19, with 7 bases matching TRBD1. CDR3 length: 15 amino acids. V was clipped by 7 bases and J by 4 bases; unmatched bases: 12. CDR1 LNHDA and CDR2 SQIVND come from the germline V gene (reference sequence). The CDR3 spells CASMNNRGSGYGYTF. In DNA form, the CDR3 reads TGTGCCAGTATGAACAACAGGGGTAGTGGCTATGGCTACACCTTC.

This clone appeared many times. The V and J genes are TRBV6-6 and TRBJ1-5; D ambiguous. The CDR3 covers 16 residues. Per the germline V gene, CDR1 is MNHNY and CDR2 is SVGAGI (reference sequence). Trimming shortened V by 4 bases and J by 0 bases, and 13 bases separated the two germline ends. The CDR3 bases are TGTGCCAGCAGTTTCCGGGCGGCGGGTAGCAATCAGCCCCAGCATTTT. It codes for CASSFRAAGSNQPQHF.

This chain uses TRBV5-1 with TRBJ2-1; D is unclear. CDR3 size: 11 residues. V lost 2 bases to trimming and J lost 10 bases, with 7 bases between them. Germline-derived CDR1 and CDR2 are SGHRS and YFSETQ. DNA for the CDR3: TGCGCCAGCAGCTTAATCCGGGAGCAGTTCTTC. As protein: CASSLIREQFF.

The genes are TRBV14 and TRBJ2-3; 10 positions agree with TRBD2. CDR1 and CDR2 (germline): SGHDN, FVKESK. With V trimmed by 3 bases and J by 3 bases, 3 bases remained unmatched. The CDR3 spans 15 residues. CDR3 amino acids: CASSQRTSGTDTQYF. The CDR3 DNA reads TGTGCCAGCAGCCAGAGGACTAGCGGAACAGATACGCAGTATTTT.

This chain connects TRBV7-2 to TRBJ2-5, with D possibly matching TRBD2 (5 bases). V was trimmed by 7 bases and J by 2 bases, leaving 14 bases between them. CDR3 size: 14 residues. The germline V gene has CDR1 SGHTA and CDR2 FQGNSA. For the CDR3, the DNA is TGTGCCAGCAACCCGGACTTGCGGCAAGAGACCCAGTACTTC. It translates to CASNPDLRQETQYF.

CDR3 coding DNA: TGTGCCTGGAGTGAACAGTCTAATGAAAAACTGTTTTTT. This codes for CAWSEQSNEKLFF. The gene calls are TRBV30 and TRBJ1-4; no definite D call. The CDR3 totals 13 residues. Germline CDR1 and CDR2: GTSNPN and SVGIG (reference sequence). Deletions cut 1 base from V and 3 bases from J, with 6 bases between. Supplemented by reference TRBV30 and TRBJ1-4, the full variable domain reads SQTIHQWPATLVQPVGSPLSLECTVEGTSNPNLYWYRQAAGRGLQLLFYSVGIGQISSEVPQNLSASRPQDRQFILSSKKLLLSDSGFYLCAWSEQSNEKLFFGSGTQLSVL.

The CDR3 bases are TGTGCCACCAGCAGAGGGGACAGGGGAGAGACCCAGTACTTC. Encoded protein: CATSRGDRGETQYF. The chain links TRBV15 to TRBJ2-5, with TRBD1 matching over 10 bases. Germline values: CDR1 LNHNV, CDR2 YYDKDF (reference sequence). CDR3 length: 14 residues. With V trimmed by 1 base and J by 4 bases, 0 bases remained unmatched.

Only one count was recorded for this clone. This sequence joins TRBV19 and TRBJ2-1; perhaps TRBD1 as D (5 bases). Germline V gene sequence: CDR1 LNHDA, CDR2 SQIVND (reference sequence). The CDR3 length is 12 residues. V was clipped by 10 bases and J by 5 bases, with 12 bases between them. CDR3 residues: CATRQTNNEQFF. CDR3 coding DNA: TGTGCCACGCGACAGACGAACAATGAGCAGTTCTTC.

This clone is a singleton in its sample. The V gene is TRBV11-1, the J gene TRBJ2-2; D tentatively reads TRBD1 or TRBD2 (5 bases each). V lost 3 bases to trimming and J lost 5 bases, with 16 bases between them. CDR3 length: 16 amino acids. Germline V CDR1 and CDR2: SGHAT, FQDESV (reference sequence). CDR3 residues: CASSLNGVGTTGELFF. The CDR3 DNA is TGTGCCAGCAGCTTGAACGGAGTGGGGACGACCGGGGAGCTGTTTTTT.

This chain connects TRBV18 to TRBJ1-2, with D hard to call. V was cut by 4 bases and J by 4 bases, with 16 bases left in between. CDR1 is KGHSH, CDR2 LQKENI, per germline. The CDR3 extends over 15 amino acids. This CDR3 is CASSLAKGETYGYTF. CDR3 nucleotides: TGTGCCAGCTCACTCGCGAAGGGTGAGACCTATGGCTACACCTTC.

The chain couples TRBV4-2 to TRBJ2-1, with D perhaps TRBD1 (5 bases). Per the germline V gene, CDR1 is LGHNA and CDR2 is YNFKEQ. This CDR3 region has 17 residues. Trimming cost V 0 bases and J 5 bases, with 17 bases left between them. CDR3 residues: CASSQEGGAGNHNEQFF. As DNA, the CDR3 is TGTGCCAGCAGCCAAGAGGGTGGGGCAGGTAACCACAATGAGCAGTTCTTC.

The chain joins TRBV5-1 to TRBJ2-3; D is ambiguous. Germline loops: CDR1 SGHRS, CDR2 YFSETQ. V lost 1 base, J lost 2 bases, and 5 bases lay in between. The CDR3 covers 13 residues. CDR3 amino acids: CASSLRDTDTQYF. CDR3 in DNA: TGCGCCAGCAGCTTGCGAGACACAGATACGCAGTATTTT.

The chain couples TRBV9 to TRBJ2-3; tentative D call: TRBD1 (5 bases). The CDR3 has 16 amino acids. V was shortened by 0 bases and J by 1 base, with 12 bases between the two germline ends. Germline-derived CDR1 and CDR2 are SGDLS and YYNGEE. The CDR3 here is CASSVEGSMGTDTQYF. The CDR3, as DNA: TGTGCCAGCAGCGTAGAGGGGTCCATGGGCACAGATACGCAGTATTTT.